A single sample is the source of the 27 T cell receptor beta chains below, sequenced in a study of shared clonotypes between healthy human individuals. Naive-designated CD8 cells lacked CD45RO, were positively enriched for CCR7, and omitted terminally differentiated effector memory CD45RA+ cells. Repertoires were generated with immunoSEQ multiplex PCR, while TCRdb's copy carries only in-frame clones and drops some. The sample holds about 2.1 million clones; over 85% are singletons and the top ten take approximately 1.6%. The sample consisted of naive CD8+ T cells from PBMCs. The receptors stem from a man aged 18 to 29 in good health. Some clones in this sample may be carry-over from other donors' samples.

The CDR3, as DNA: TGTGCCAGCAGCTCCTACAGGGGCTACGAGCAGTACTTC. Its protein is CASSSYRGYEQYF. The gene calls are TRBV7-9 and TRBJ2-7, with TRBD1 matching 7 bases. CDR1 is SEHNR and CDR2 is FQNEAQ in the germline V gene (reference sequence). CDR3 size: 13 residues. V lost 4 bases, J lost 3 bases, and 3 bases stayed unmatched.

The V call is TRBV5-1, the J call TRBJ2-2, with 13 positions matching TRBD2. The ends lost 4 bases at V and 5 bases at J; junction bases unmatched: 11. Germline V gene sequence: CDR1 SGHRS, CDR2 YFSETQ. The CDR3 runs to 18 residues. The CDR3 coding sequence is TGCGCCAGCAGCCCCTATGGACTAGCGGGAGTCGGGACCGGGGAGCTGTTTTTT. Its translation is CASSPYGLAGVGTGELFF.

V usage is TRBV11-2 and J usage is TRBJ1-1; TRBD1 matches at 9 bases. The junction had 5 bases not matched to a gene; V was cut back by 0 bases and J by 3 bases. Germline assignment: CDR1 SGHAT and CDR2 FQNNGV. This CDR3 has 16 residues. CDR3 nucleotide sequence: TGTGCCAGCAGCTTAGAGGGGACAGGGCGATACACTGAAGCTTTCTTT. Encoded protein: CASSLEGTGRYTEAFF.

The rearrangement joins TRBV29-1 to TRBJ2-7, with D possibly being TRBD1 (5 bases). CDR1 is SQVTM, CDR2 ANQGSEA, per germline. V was pared by 5 bases and J by 7 bases, with 18 bases between. This CDR3 is 13 amino acids long. CDR3 in amino acids: CSVQIGASVEQYF. The CDR3 DNA follows: TGCAGCGTTCAGATTGGGGCCTCGGTGGAGCAGTACTTC.

The chain combines TRBV2 with TRBJ2-2; tentatively, D is TRBD2 (6 bases). Germline V gene lookup returns CDR1 SNHLY and CDR2 FYNNEI. V lost 4 bases and J lost 5, with 11 bases in between. The CDR3 has 14 amino acids. CDR3 coding DNA: TGTGCCAGCAGTGGCGGGATGGGGACCGGGGAGCTGTTTTTT. It codes for CASSGGMGTGELFF.

This chain joins TRBV29-1 and TRBJ2-7, with no clear D. Germline V gene data show CDR1 as SQVTM and CDR2 as ANQGSEA. V was trimmed by 4 bases and J by 7 bases, leaving 20 bases between them. This CDR3 spans 14 amino acids. The CDR3 region is CSVGSAEGRPEQYF. CDR3 coding DNA: TGCAGCGTTGGATCGGCGGAAGGGCGCCCGGAGCAGTACTTC.

The chain links TRBV7-9 to TRBJ2-7; 10 bases are shared with TRBD1. The CDR3 has 16 amino acids. Germline assignment: CDR1 SEHNR and CDR2 FQNEAQ (reference sequence). The ends lost 6 bases at V and 2 bases at J; junction bases unmatched: 10. CDR3 nucleotide sequence: TGTGCCAGCAGTTTCCCGGGACAGGGGAGGACCTACGAGCAGTACTTC. Its translation is CASSFPGQGRTYEQYF.

This sequence joins TRBV7-6 and TRBJ2-7; D may be TRBD1 or TRBD2 (5 bases each). The CDR3 consists of 14 residues. Germline V CDR1 and CDR2: SGHVS, FNYEAQ. The V and J ends lost 2 bases and 6 bases respectively, with 14 bases between them. The chain's CDR3 is CASSLQGSGSEQYF. CDR3 nucleotides: TGTGCCAGCAGCTTACAGGGTTCGGGGAGCGAGCAGTACTTC.

The V gene is TRBV7-8, the J gene TRBJ2-1; 11 bases line up with TRBD2. The ends lost 5 bases at V and 4 bases at J; junction bases unmatched: 7. CDR3 size: 16 residues. Looked up from germline, CDR1 is SGHVS and CDR2 is FQNEAQ. CDR3 DNA sequence: TGTGCCAGCAGCCTGGGACTAGCGGACCTTTACAATGAGCAGTTCTTC. Protein: CASSLGLADLYNEQFF.

This chain connects TRBV28 to TRBJ1-2; 11 nucleotides match TRBD1. Germline V gives CDR1 MDHEN, CDR2 SYDVKM. The CDR3 spans 17 residues. V dropped 9 bases and J dropped 8; count of bases not matched to a gene: 20. The CDR3 loop is CASGDRGNSLTLWGYTF. In nucleotides, the CDR3 is TGTGCCAGTGGGGACAGGGGGAATTCGCTTACATTGTGGGGCTACACCTTC.

Written as DNA, the CDR3 is TGTGCCAGCAGCTTGACGGACAGGGTACAAGAGACCCAGTACTTC. This gives the protein CASSLTDRVQETQYF. V usage is TRBV7-9 and J usage is TRBJ2-5, with 8 bases fitting TRBD1. The CDR3 covers 15 residues. Per germline, CDR1 SEHNR and CDR2 FQNEAQ (reference sequence). J was trimmed by 2 bases and V by 3 bases; bases with no gene match: 5.

This chain connects TRBV28 to TRBJ2-3; weak D call: TRBD2 (7 bases). The CDR3 has 16 residues. The germline CDR1 and CDR2 sequences are MDHEN and SYDVKM. V lost 6 bases and J 4 bases, leaving 20 bases between the germline ends. The CDR3 DNA reads TGTGCCAGCAGCACAAGGGGGGGGCGATCCCCAGATACGCAGTATTTT. The encoded protein is CASSTRGGRSPDTQYF.

The chain carries TRBV25-1 and TRBJ2-7, with D maybe TRBD2 (6 bases). CDR3 length: 12 residues. Looked up from germline, CDR1 is MGHDK and CDR2 is SYGVNS. V was cut by 4 bases and J by 7 bases, with 11 bases left in between. CDR3 loop: CASSVGAGEQYF. Here the CDR3 DNA reads TGTGCCAGCAGTGTAGGGGCGGGGGAGCAGTACTTC.

The chain employs TRBV27 and TRBJ1-2; 10 bases are shared with TRBD1. Looked up from germline, CDR1 is MNHEY and CDR2 is SMNVEV (reference sequence). Unmatched junction bases numbered 4, after V lost 3 bases and J lost 6 bases. The CDR3 runs 14 residues. The CDR3 here is CASSFAGTGDGYTF. CDR3 coding DNA: TGTGCCAGCAGTTTCGCCGGGACAGGGGATGGCTACACCTTC.

The V gene is TRBV25-1, the J gene TRBJ2-5; maybe TRBD2 (6 bases). The last part of the DNA fits TRBJ2-7 better; the J call may be wrong. The CDR3 consists of 13 residues. CDR1 MGHDK and CDR2 SYGVNS come from the germline V gene. DNA for the CDR3: TGTGCCAGCAGTCAGCGGGTGTCCTACGAGCAGTACTTC. As protein: CASSQRVSYEQYF.

This clone occurred a few times. Different DNA sequences within this sample yield the same CDR3. The chain employs TRBV19 and TRBJ2-7, with TRBD2 matching over 8 bases. Germline values: CDR1 LNHDA, CDR2 SQIVND (reference sequence). This CDR3 contains 14 residues. The V gene end was trimmed by 6 bases and the J gene end by 0 bases; junction bases not matched to a gene: 4. CDR3 bases: TGTGCCAGTAGCTGGGGACTAGGCTCCTACGAGCAGTACTTC. It specifies CASSWGLGSYEQYF.

The CDR3 DNA is TGTGCCAGCTCACCACTCGAGGGGGCCTACAATGAAAAACTGTTTTTT. This encodes CASSPLEGAYNEKLFF. The chain joins TRBV18 to TRBJ1-4; TRBD1 matches at 7 bases. Germline lookup yields CDR1 KGHSH and CDR2 LQKENI. V lost 1 base and J lost 5; bases outside the gene matches: 7. CDR3 size: 16 residues.

This chain connects TRBV20-1 to TRBJ1-2; D is possibly TRBD1 (5 bases). CDR3 length equals 10 residues. CDR1 DFQATT and CDR2 SNEGSKA come from the germline V gene (reference sequence). Trimming removed 6 bases at V and 7 bases at J, with 9 bases between. The CDR3 loop reads CSAREFGYTF. CDR3 DNA: TGCAGTGCCAGGGAATTTGGCTACACCTTC.

The CDR3 loop reads CASSLWASGEGTGELFF. The CDR3 DNA follows: TGTGCCAGCAGTTTATGGGCCAGCGGGGAGGGGACCGGGGAGCTGTTTTTT. The rearrangement joins TRBV27 to TRBJ2-2, with 7 bases identical to TRBD2. Germline CDR1 is MNHEY and CDR2 is SMNVEV (reference sequence). V gave up 1 base and J gave up 5 bases; unmatched junction bases: 10. This CDR3 is built from 17 residues.

CDR3 bases: TGTGCCAGCAGCTTAATCCCCCGGGCAGGGGTTAACACCGGGGAGCTGTTTTTT. Protein sequence: CASSLIPRAGVNTGELFF. The rearrangement links TRBV5-5 to TRBJ2-2, with a weak D call TRBD1 (6 bases). V lost 2 bases, J lost 2 bases, and 19 bases lay in between. CDR3 length equals 18 residues. CDR1 SGHKS and CDR2 YYEKEE come from the germline V gene (reference sequence).

The V and J genes are TRBV10-3 and TRBJ2-7; no reliable D call. The CDR3 is made up of 13 amino acids. V was shortened by 6 bases and J by 5 bases, with 14 bases between the two germline ends. Germline assignment: CDR1 ENHRY and CDR2 SYGVKD. CDR3 DNA: TGTGCCATCAGGACGGAAGGTCCCGACGAGCAGTACTTC. Amino acids: CAIRTEGPDEQYF.

DNA for the CDR3: TGCGCCAGCCGAGGGTTAAGCGGGAGTAGGACCTACAATGAGCAGTTCTTC. Encoded protein: CASRGLSGSRTYNEQFF. This chain joins TRBV4-1 and TRBJ2-1; TRBD2 aligns across 8 bases. The CDR3 runs to 17 residues. Germline values: CDR1 MGHRA, CDR2 YSYEKL. The junction had 14 bases not matched to a gene; V was cut back by 8 bases and J by 2 bases.

The chain has TRBV6-5 and TRBJ1-1, with D unresolved. Germline V gene lookup returns CDR1 MNHEY and CDR2 SVGAGI. CDR3 size: 14 residues. The V gene lost 4 bases and the J gene lost 1 base, with 10 bases spanning the gap. The CDR3 sequence: CASSSPAENTEAFF. CDR3 DNA sequence: TGTGCCAGCAGTTCCCCAGCTGAGAACACTGAAGCTTTCTTT.

This chain links TRBV30 with TRBJ2-1; D may be TRBD2 (5 bases). Trimming left V 4 bases short and J 9 bases short, with 16 bases between. Per germline, CDR1 GTSNPN and CDR2 SVGIG (reference sequence). The CDR3 extends over 13 amino acids. The CDR3 protein is CAWNGRVMGEQFF. CDR3 sequence (DNA): TGTGCCTGGAATGGGCGGGTAATGGGTGAGCAGTTCTTC.

This rearrangement joins TRBV4-3 to TRBJ1-1; a weak D match, TRBD1 (5 bases). Deletions cut 4 bases from V and 5 bases from J, with 14 bases between. This CDR3 is 14 amino acids long. Germline V gene lookup returns CDR1 LGHNA and CDR2 YSLEER. The CDR3 coding sequence is TGCGCCAGCAGCCCCACCCCGGGGCGGACTGAAGCTTTCTTT. Translating it yields CASSPTPGRTEAFF.

The genes are TRBV6-5 and TRBJ1-5, with unresolved D. The germline CDR1 and CDR2 sequences are MNHEY and SVGAGI. Trimming cost V 4 bases and J 6 bases, with 7 bases left between them. This CDR3 contains 12 residues. CDR3 nucleotide sequence: TGTGCCAGCAGTTCCCGGGGTCAGCCCCAGCATTTT. Translation gives CASSSRGQPQHF.

The table lists this clone with a count of one. This sample also contains other DNA sequences that code for the same CDR3. The chain couples TRBV28 to TRBJ2-7; 9 positions match TRBD2. Germline CDR1 and CDR2: MDHEN and SYDVKM. This CDR3 contains 15 residues. V gave up 5 bases and J gave up 1 base; unmatched junction bases: 6. The CDR3 nucleotides are TGTGCCAGCAGTCGCCTAGCGGGGACATCCTACGAGCAGTACTTC. This gives the protein CASSRLAGTSYEQYF.